This TCR beta chain derives from a study of blood T cell repertoires in COVID-19. The germline V gene encodes CDR1 KGHSH and CDR2 LQKENI. The CDR3 spans 14 residues. The V and J ends lost 3 bases and 5 bases respectively, with 8 bases between them. As originally analysed: Reference gene primers were amplified, and this amplification served to estimate nucleated cell counts. Libraries were prepared by immunoSEQ multiplex PCR; TCRdb keeps only in-frame clonotypes and omits some of them. D and trimming come from the DNA, and the V and J calls and clone size come from that table. The data show approximately 260,000 clones, over 70% seen once.

The sample consisted of peripheral blood. This rearrangement joins TRBV18 to TRBJ1-6; tentatively, D is TRBD1 (5 bases). This receptor was obtained from a human donor in a cohort sampled during active COVID-19. CDR3 loop: CASSPQGNNSPLHF. The CDR3 nucleotides read TGTGCCAGCTCACCCCAGGGTAATAATTCACCCCTCCACTTT. Using reference TRBV18 and TRBJ1-6 for the parts outside the CDR3, the full variable domain is NAGVMQNPRHLVRRRGQEARLRCSPMKGHSHVYWYRQLPEEGLKFMVYLQKENIIDESGMPKERFSAEFPKEGPSILRIQQVVRGDSAAYFCASSPQGNNSPLHFGNGTRLTVT.